One T cell receptor beta chain is described in this entry. The data stem from a study of patients and donors after allogeneic stem cell transplantation. The V end was cut by 4 bases, the J end by 1 base, with 17 bases between. Germline-derived CDR1 and CDR2 are SGHKS and YYEKEE (reference sequence). The CDR3 loop spans 16 amino acids. TCRdb used MiXCR to reprocess the RT-PCR reads, holding one entry per CDR3 protein. The sample contains fewer than 500,000 distinct CDR3 sequences, 16% of which appear only once. This rearrangement joins TRBV5-5 to TRBJ2-5; D is possibly TRBD1 (5 bases). The material sequenced was blood, either unsorted or a sorted T cell fraction (not recorded which). The receptor's source is a human donor who was either an allogeneic HSCT recipient or a stem cell or donor lymphocyte infusion donor (not recorded which). It is not recorded whose cells these are; they may come from a transplant donor. This CDR3 reads CASSRRGQGFQETQYF. For the CDR3, the DNA is TGTGCCAGCAGCCGGAGAGGTCAGGGCTTCCAAGAGACCCAGTACTTC.